This TCR beta chain came from a study of post-analysis software for immune sequencing data. At the level of the study: Relapsing-remitting, secondary progressive and progressive-relapsing courses of multiple sclerosis were included.

The CDR3 runs to 14 residues. The J segment lost 5 bases and the V segment lost 3 bases, leaving 6 bases of the junction unmatched. Study-level results: Diversity measured as normalized Chao1 was significantly lower in multiple sclerosis patients than in controls. Relative to controls, patients had a few TRBV segments at higher frequency, with TRBV5-6, TRBV5-1 and TRBV20-1 among these. Pronounced co-clustering by F measure was evident among identically batched samples.

TCR beta cDNA libraries had unique molecular identifiers. Researchers reported 400,000 to 600,000 cDNA molecules coming from around 1 to 10 million T cells. Via MiXCR, TCRdb re-called the PCR reads, giving one row per CDR3 protein. The sample gives about 810,000 distinct CDR3 sequences, around 50% of which show up once; about 4.8% is in the top ten. For this clonotype: Its target is unknown.

Sample: blood. The sequence derives from a girl between 5 and 17 years old with multiple sclerosis. The chain is built from TRBV12-3 or TRBV12-4 and TRBJ2-5; 7 positions match TRBD1. CDR3 protein: CASSFQGVKETQYF. The DNA of the CDR3 is TGTGCCAGCAGTTTCCAGGGGGTAAAGGAGACCCAGTACTTC.